The clone carrying this T cell receptor (beta chain) was detected once. This sample is drawn from a study of blood T cell repertoires in COVID-19. Study-wide context: In each case, the material was cDNA or gDNA derived from T cells, B-cell-depleted T cells, or PBMCs.

The assay was immunoSEQ multiplex PCR, and TCRdb's table has in-frame clones only and misses some. This table has approximately 140,000 clones, around 81% appearing once. V lost 5 bases and J lost 4, with 11 bases in between. The germline V gene encodes CDR1 MNHEY and CDR2 SVGAGI. The CDR3 is 13 residues long. The gene calls are TRBV6-5 and TRBJ1-2; D is unclear. This TCR was sampled from a man aged 55 to 70 with active or convalescent COVID-19. Sequenced sample: peripheral blood. CDR3 sequence reads: CASSTRRGYGYTF. The DNA of the CDR3 is TGTGCCAGCAGTACCCGGCGGGGCTATGGCTACACCTTC.